This TCR beta chain originates from a study of blood T cell repertoires in COVID-19. Study details: COVID-19 samples collected from the United States, Italy and Spain covered acute and convalescent phases. Nucleic acid was either cDNA or gDNA, and it came from T cells, B-cell-depleted T cells, or PBMCs.

In the authors' workflow: From reference gene primer amplification, estimates of nucleated cell counts were derived. Method: immunoSEQ multiplex PCR; TCRdb's copy keeps in-frame clones and lacks some. The D gene and trimming were derived from the DNA, and the V and J assignments and clone size from that table. Found here are tens of thousands of clones, over 75% of them singletons; the top ten hold around 3.7%. CDR3 size: 17 residues. V shed 1 base and J 3 bases; nucleotides not matched to a gene: 11. The germline V gene encodes CDR1 SGHTA and CDR2 FQGNSA. Input material: peripheral blood. V and J are TRBV7-2 and TRBJ2-7, with 8 bases matching TRBD2. The clonotype was recovered from a human donor in a cohort sampled during active COVID-19. The CDR3 DNA sequence: TGTGCCAGCAGCTTAGGGTCGGTAGGGCGGGGGGACTACGAGCAGTACTTC. This gives the protein CASSLGSVGRGDYEQYF.